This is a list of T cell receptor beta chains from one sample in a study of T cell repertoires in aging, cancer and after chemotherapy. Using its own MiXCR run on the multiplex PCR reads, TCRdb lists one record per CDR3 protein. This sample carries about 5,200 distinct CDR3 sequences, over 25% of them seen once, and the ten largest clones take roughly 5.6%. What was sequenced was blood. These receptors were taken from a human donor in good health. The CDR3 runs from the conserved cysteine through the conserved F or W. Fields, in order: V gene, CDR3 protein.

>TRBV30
CAWRLAGGKETQYF
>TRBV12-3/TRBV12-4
CANAGDGGAYNEQFF
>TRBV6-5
CASSNPGANTEAFF
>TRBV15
CATSRDLGETQYF
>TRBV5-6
CASSLLASTDTQYF
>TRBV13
CASSLRQGSGANVLTF
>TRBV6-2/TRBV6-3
CASSSGSSYNEQFF
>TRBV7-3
CASSPTGLQETQYF
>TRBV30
CAWTRGLADRTDTQYF
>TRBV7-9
CASSRGSSYEQYF
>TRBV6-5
CASSLWNEQFF
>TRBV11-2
CASSPEYGQGTDTQYF
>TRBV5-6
CASSFSAPGGYTF
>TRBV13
CASKLTQGGSYGYTF
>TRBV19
CASSTLDRDRVSPDTQYF
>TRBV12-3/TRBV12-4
CASSYEGRSNQPQHF
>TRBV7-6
CASSSSGVQYF
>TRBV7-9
CASRQETQYF
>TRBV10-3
CAISESRYYGYTF
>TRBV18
CASSPGQRMNTEAFF
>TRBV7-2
CASRPSGSPDTQYF
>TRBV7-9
CASNSADRGSPGELFF
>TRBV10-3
CAISDQGVAYEQYF